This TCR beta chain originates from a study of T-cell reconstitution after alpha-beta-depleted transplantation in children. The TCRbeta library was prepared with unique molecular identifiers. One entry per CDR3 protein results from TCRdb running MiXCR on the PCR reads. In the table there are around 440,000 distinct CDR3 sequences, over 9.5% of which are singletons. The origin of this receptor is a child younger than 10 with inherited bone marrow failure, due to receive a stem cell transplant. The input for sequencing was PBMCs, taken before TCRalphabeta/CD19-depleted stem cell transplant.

The CDR3 sequence is CASSQDQRSGYSYNEQFF. In DNA form, the CDR3 reads TGTGCCAGCAGCCAAGATCAAAGGAGCGGGTACTCATACAATGAGCAGTTCTTC. The V gene is TRBV3-1, the J gene TRBJ2-1, with D possibly matching TRBD2 (6 bases). Germline V gene data show CDR1 as LGHDT and CDR2 as YNNKEL (reference sequence). The CDR3 contains 18 residues. Between the trimmed V and J ends, which lost 0 bases and 4 bases, there was a span of 19 bases.